One TCR beta chain is described in this entry. Its antigen is undetermined. This record comes from a study of T cell responses to AZD1222 COVID-19 vaccine. Study-wide results and caveats: Just 6 or 7 people given AZD1222 tested seropositive at baseline. Nearly half of unique spike-specific TCRs reportedly avoided B.1.351 and B.1.1.7 mutated regions.

TCRdb's copy holds only in-frame clones and misses some; the assay was immunoSEQ multiplex PCR. The sample holds 90,000 or so clones, over 75% seen once. Per germline, CDR1 SGHDN and CDR2 FVKESK. This CDR3 has 16 amino acids. V lost 4 bases, J lost 0 bases, and 15 bases lay in between. This rearrangement joins TRBV14 to TRBJ1-2; D is perhaps TRBD1 (6 bases). The sample consisted of peripheral blood, taken on day 0 of AZD1222 vaccination. The sequence derives from an adult in good health. CDR3 residues: CASSPSWGATNYGYTF. For the CDR3, the DNA is TGTGCCAGCAGCCCCAGTTGGGGGGCGACTAACTATGGCTACACCTTC.